This T cell receptor (beta chain) was captured by sequencing in a study of human T cells and chemical hapten exposure. MiXCR was run by TCRdb on the RACE reads, yielding one entry per CDR3 protein. Seen here are over 65,000 distinct CDR3 sequences, about 11% observed once, and the top ten hold approximately 4.4%. Time point noted: patch test 1, 2 weeks after DPC sensitization. Stated treatment: therapeutic diphenylcyclopropenone sensitization with weekly scalp DPC. This clonotype was found many times. The junction departs from the called germline gene at one end, perhaps through a read error. This CDR3 spans 12 amino acids. Germline V gene data show CDR1 as MNHEY and CDR2 as SVGEGT.

The J gene is TRBJ2-5, the V gene TRBV6-2 or TRBV6-3; 9 nucleotides agree with TRBD1. The receptor comes from a woman in her fifties or sixties with alopecia areata. Some clones in this sample may be carry-over from other donors' samples. The starting material was whole blood, obtained in connection with sensitization to the hapten diphenylcyclopropenone (DPC). The DNA of the CDR3 is TGTGCCAGCACTGACCACAGGGGGCCTCTGGACTTC. Its protein is CASTDHRGPLDF.